The sequence of this T cell receptor (beta chain) was determined in a study of human T cells and chemical hapten exposure. Across the whole study: Throughout the roughly 24-week study, diphenylcyclopropenone was applied weekly to the patients' scalps.

TCRdb passed the RACE reads through MiXCR, listing each CDR3 protein once. The profile shows about 71,000 distinct CDR3 sequences, 9.8% of them singletons. Time point of the sample: patch test 1, 2 weeks after DPC sensitization. The treatment: therapeutic diphenylcyclopropenone sensitization with weekly scalp DPC. Non-pregnant alopecia patients aged 18 to 70, suitable for DPC therapy. This CDR3 is built from 14 residues. The rearrangement joins TRBV21-1 to TRBJ2-7. TRBV21-1 is annotated as a pseudogene. This clonotype was obtained from a woman aged 40 to 50 with alopecia areata. Some clones in this sample may be carry-over from other donors' samples. Sequences were derived from whole blood, sampled in connection with sensitization to the hapten diphenylcyclopropenone (DPC). CDR3 protein: CASSNSSDSYEQYF. DNA for the CDR3: TGTGCCAGCAGCAATTCTTCAGATTCCTACGAGCAGTACTTC.